Detailed here is one T cell receptor (beta chain). This specimen comes from a study of blood T cell repertoires in COVID-19. In the study overall: Nucleic acid was either cDNA or gDNA, and it came from T cells, B-cell-depleted T cells, or PBMCs.

After removal of 3 bases from V and 4 bases from J, the junction contained 16 bases not matched to a gene. This CDR3 contains 18 residues. CDR1 SGDLS and CDR2 YYNGEE come from the germline V gene. Original methodology: The assay estimated nucleated cells by amplifying reference gene primers. The assay was immunoSEQ multiplex PCR, and TCRdb's table has in-frame clones only and misses some. V and J calls and clone size are copied from that table; D and trimming were computed from the DNA. The table shows 200,000 or so clones, with approximately 91% occurring only once. The specimen was peripheral blood. The source is a woman aged 55-69 years with acute or convalescent COVID-19. The V call is TRBV9, the J call TRBJ1-1, with 9 bases matching TRBD1. CDR3 nucleotides: TGTGCCAGCAGCGCAGGTCTAAGCAAACAGGGGGCAATCACTGAAGCTTTCTTT. Its protein is CASSAGLSKQGAITEAFF. Based on the CDR3 plus reference TRBV9 and TRBJ1-1, the full variable domain is DSGVTQTPKHLITATGQRVTLRCSPRSGDLSVYWYQQSLDQGLQFLIQYYNGEERAKGNILERFSAQQFPDLHSELNLSSLELGDSALYFCASSAGLSKQGAITEAFFGQGTRLTVV.